This TCR beta chain stems from a study of T-cell reconstitution after alpha-beta-depleted transplantation in children. Findings of the study overall: Approximately two months post-transplant, alpha-beta T cells reportedly originated from several hundred expanded graft clones.

Unique molecular identifiers were used in preparing the TCRbeta library. From the PCR reads, TCRdb called clonotypes with MiXCR, one entry per CDR3 protein. In the table there are about 980,000 distinct CDR3 sequences, under 30% of which are singletons. This clonotype was observed a few times. Antigen: not known. This CDR3 contains 14 residues. Trimming took off 5 bases at V and 0 bases at J, with 14 bases between the two ends. Germline CDR1 DFQATT, CDR2 SNEGSKA (reference sequence). The sequencing here drew on PBMCs, mostly from graft donor cells, taken 360 days after TCRalphabeta/CD19-depleted stem cell transplant. V is TRBV20-1 and J is TRBJ2-7, with D perhaps TRBD1 or TRBD2 (5 bases each). The sequence came from a boy less than two years old who had a stem cell transplant for SCID, so the T cells may come from the graft donor. The CDR3 coding sequence is TGCAGTGCTTCCAGGGACGCGTCCTCCTACGAGCAGTACTTC. Translated, it gives CSASRDASSYEQYF.